The rows below give T cell receptor beta chains drawn from one sample of a study of T cell changes during pregnancy in multiple sclerosis. Data came from immunoSEQ multiplex PCR; TCRdb stores just in-frame clones and leaves some out. The sample shows 50,000 to 65,000 clones, 75% to 90% of them seen only once. Sequences were derived from peripheral blood, sampled after pregnancy. The receptor source for this set is a female donor with multiple sclerosis, enrolled in a pregnancy study. The CDR3 runs from the conserved cysteine through the conserved F or W. A D gene is named only where the DNA matches it firmly. A clone size is listed for some rows: how often the clone was seen (once, few, many), or a class if it is expanded.

d_gene | abundance | j_gene | v_gene | CDR3aa | CDR3nt
TRBD2 | . | TRBJ2-5 | TRBV27 | CASSLWAGGQETQYF | TGTGCCAGCAGTTTATGGGCGGGGGGACAAGAGACCCAGTACTTC
TRBD2 | . | TRBJ2-2 | TRBV6-4 | CASSALAGVSGELFF | TGTGCCAGCAGTGCGCTAGCGGGGGTATCTGGGGAGCTGTTTTTT
. | . | TRBJ2-5 | TRBV5-1 | CASSLLRDSLDAETQYF | TGCGCCAGCAGCTTGCTGCGGGACAGCCTAGATGCAGAGACCCAGTACTTC
. | once | TRBJ1-1 | TRBV19 | CASHPPSRYTEAFF | TGTGCCAGTCACCCCCCCTCGCGGTACACTGAAGCTTTCTTT
. | . | TRBJ1-2 | TRBV19 | CATQQYGDRYGYTF | TGTGCCACCCAACAATACGGGGATCGCTATGGCTACACCTTC
. | . | TRBJ1-4 | TRBV27 | CASGPVGGAANEKLFF | TGTGCCAGCGGGCCGGTGGGAGGAGCAGCGAATGAAAAACTGTTTTTT
TRBD1 | . | TRBJ1-5 | TRBV19 | CASSIGRQGREQPQHF | TGTGCCAGTAGTATAGGCCGACAGGGAAGGGAACAGCCCCAGCATTTT
TRBD1 | few | TRBJ1-4 | TRBV4-3 | CASSHPGQRNEKLFF | TGCGCCAGCAGCCACCCGGGACAGCGAAATGAAAAACTGTTTTTT
. | . | TRBJ1-1 | TRBV6-6 | CASDLTFDSEAFF | TGTGCCAGTGACCTTACCTTTGACAGTGAAGCTTTCTTT
. | . | TRBJ1-5 | TRBV4-1 | CASSQSGQPNQPQHF | TGCGCCAGCAGCCAATCTGGACAGCCCAATCAGCCCCAGCATTTT
TRBD2 | . | TRBJ2-3 | TRBV7-9 | CASSSPGLAGLEADTQYF | TGTGCCAGCAGCTCCCCGGGACTAGCGGGTCTCGAGGCAGATACGCAGTATTTT
. | . | TRBJ1-5 | TRBV6-5 | CASSDGVGRPQHF | TGTGCCAGCAGTGACGGGGTGGGGAGGCCCCAGCATTTT
. | . | TRBJ2-1 | TRBV10-1 | CASSKGVYNEQFF | TGCGCCAGCAGTAAGGGGGTTTACAATGAGCAGTTCTTC
TRBD2 | few | TRBJ2-7 | TRBV2 | CASSRQSGEGYEQYF | TGTGCCAGCAGTCGTCAGTCCGGGGAGGGCTACGAGCAGTACTTC
. | . | TRBJ2-1 | TRBV30 | CASPGIEHNEQFF | TGTGCATCGCCGGGTATCGAACACAATGAGCAGTTCTTC
TRBD1 | . | TRBJ2-1 | TRBV5-1 | CASSLGGTGGKHEQFF | TGCGCCAGCAGCCTTGGGGGGACAGGGGGCAAGCATGAGCAGTTCTTC
. | . | TRBJ1-3 | TRBV6-5 | CASSYSRGNTIYF | TGTGCCAGCAGTTACTCGAGAGGAAACACCATATATTTT
TRBD2 | . | TRBJ2-5 | TRBV7-6 | CASSLGGLSGGPAGTQYF | TGTGCCAGCAGCTTAGGGGGTCTTAGCGGGGGGCCCGCCGGGACCCAGTACTTC
. | . | TRBJ1-4 | TRBV5-1 | CAPNRGETPEGGTNEKLFF | TGCGCCCCCAACCGGGGGGAGACCCCGGAGGGTGGAACTAATGAAAAACTGTTTTTT
. | . | TRBJ1-1 | TRBV27 | CASSPLGATEAFF | TGTGCCAGCAGTCCCTTAGGGGCCACTGAAGCTTTCTTT
TRBD1 | . | TRBJ1-1 | TRBV11-2 | CASSSRQGGDTEAFF | TGTGCCAGCAGCTCGCGACAGGGTGGAGACACTGAAGCTTTCTTT
TRBD1 | . | TRBJ1-1 | TRBV5-4 | CASSLAGQGVNTEAFF | TGTGCCAGCAGCTTGGCCGGACAGGGGGTGAACACTGAAGCTTTCTTT
TRBD1 | . | TRBJ1-4 | TRBV7-9 | CASSLGQGGEKLFF | TGTGCCAGCAGCTTAGGACAGGGAGGTGAAAAACTGTTTTTT
TRBD2 | few | TRBJ2-1 | TRBV4-2 | CASSLASGVDEQFF | TGTGCCAGCAGCCTGGCTAGCGGGGTAGATGAGCAGTTCTTC
TRBD1 | . | TRBJ1-1 | TRBV2 | CASKLDRVNTEAFF | TGTGCCAGCAAGCTGGACAGGGTGAACACTGAAGCTTTCTTT
. | . | TRBJ2-1 | TRBV20-1 | CSASSVNEQFF | TGCAGTGCTTCTAGCGTCAATGAGCAGTTCTTC
TRBD1 | . | TRBJ2-7 | TRBV6-1 | CASSDPGQKGYEQYF | TGTGCCAGCAGTGACCCGGGACAGAAAGGTTACGAGCAGTACTTC
TRBD1 | . | TRBJ1-2 | TRBV6-6 | CASSYSDRAGYTF | TGTGCCAGCAGTTACTCGGACAGGGCTGGCTACACCTTC
. | . | TRBJ1-1 | TRBV12-5 | CASGFGEPVNAFF | TGTGCTAGTGGTTTCGGGGAGCCCGTTAACGCTTTCTTT
. | . | TRBJ1-2 | TRBV6-6 | CASSPPIERIYGYTF | TGTGCCAGCAGTCCCCCGATAGAAAGAATATATGGCTACACCTTC
TRBD2 | . | TRBJ2-7 | TRBV2 | CASRLIAGGLEQYF | TGTGCCAGCAGATTAATAGCGGGGGGGCTCGAGCAGTACTTC
. | . | TRBJ1-2 | TRBV2 | CASSSGIRYTF | TGTGCCAGCAGTTCAGGGATACGCTACACCTTC
. | . | TRBJ1-1 | TRBV5-1 | CASSSGNTEAFF | TGCGCCAGCAGCTCCGGGAACACTGAAGCTTTCTTT
TRBD1 | . | TRBJ2-2 | TRBV9 | CASSPRTGYTGELFF | TGTGCCAGCAGCCCACGGACAGGGTACACCGGGGAGCTGTTTTTT
. | . | TRBJ1-4 | TRBV28 | CATLTPPGSEKLFF | TGTGCCACCTTAACCCCCCCGGGGAGTGAAAAACTGTTTTTT
TRBD1 | . | TRBJ1-6 | TRBV25-1 | CASTGQGYSPLHF | TGTGCCAGCACCGGACAGGGTTACTCACCCCTCCACTTT
TRBD1 | . | TRBJ1-2 | TRBV5-1 | CASSPTGGDSYTF | TGCGCCAGCAGCCCGACAGGGGGAGATAGCTACACCTTC
. | once | TRBJ2-7 | TRBV5-4 | CASSLRGTYEQYF | TGTGCCAGCAGCCTCCGGGGAACCTACGAGCAGTACTTC
. | . | TRBJ1-1 | TRBV13 | CASSLKNIIWGRNTEAFF | TGTGCCAGCAGCTTAAAAAATATAATTTGGGGCAGGAACACTGAAGCTTTCTTT
TRBD2 | . | TRBJ2-1 | TRBV5-1 | CASSLAPGGEYNEQFF | TGCGCCAGCAGCTTGGCTCCGGGGGGGGAGTACAATGAGCAGTTCTTC
. | medium-sized | TRBJ2-2 | TRBV11-2 | CASSLRGVRLTGELFF | TGTGCCAGCAGCTTAAGGGGCGTCCGCCTCACCGGGGAGCTGTTTTTT
. | . | TRBJ1-3 | TRBV5-1 | CASSLGPPGRGSGNTIYF | TGCGCCAGCAGCTTGGGCCCACCCGGGAGGGGCTCTGGAAACACCATATATTTT
. | . | TRBJ1-5 | TRBV18 | CASSPTGNQPQHF | TGTGCCAGCTCACCGACAGGAAATCAGCCCCAGCATTTT
. | . | TRBJ1-2 | TRBV5-1 | CASSFLRNYGYTF | TGCGCCAGCAGTTTTTTGAGGAACTATGGCTACACCTTC
TRBD1 | . | TRBJ2-7 | TRBV5-4 | CASSPSGQGFYEQYF | TGTGCCAGCAGCCCTTCGGGACAGGGATTCTACGAGCAGTACTTC